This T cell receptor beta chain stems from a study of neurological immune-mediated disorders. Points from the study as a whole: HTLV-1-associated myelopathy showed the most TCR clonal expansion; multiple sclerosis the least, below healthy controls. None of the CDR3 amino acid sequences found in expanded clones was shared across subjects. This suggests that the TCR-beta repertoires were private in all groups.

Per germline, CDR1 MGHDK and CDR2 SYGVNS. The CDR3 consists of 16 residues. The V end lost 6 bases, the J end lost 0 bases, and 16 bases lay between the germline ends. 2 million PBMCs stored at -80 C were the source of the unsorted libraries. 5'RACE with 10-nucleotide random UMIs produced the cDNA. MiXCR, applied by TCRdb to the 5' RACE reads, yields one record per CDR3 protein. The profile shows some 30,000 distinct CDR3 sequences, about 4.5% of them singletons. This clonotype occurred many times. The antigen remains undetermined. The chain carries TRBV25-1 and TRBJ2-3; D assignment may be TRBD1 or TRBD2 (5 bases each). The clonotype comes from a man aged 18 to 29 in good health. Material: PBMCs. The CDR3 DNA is TGTGCCAGCAGCGACCGGATTGGGGGTAGCACAGATACGCAGTATTTT. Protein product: CASSDRIGGSTDTQYF.